The 22 T cell receptor beta chains given below trace back to one sample, sequenced in a study of tissue T cells after allogeneic stem cell transplantation. The assay was immunoSEQ multiplex PCR, and TCRdb's table has in-frame clones only and misses some. The data hold 45,000 to 50,000 clones, with approximately 73% observed a single time. The sample consisted of sorted cells pooled from one or two spleens. These TCRs come from a pool of C57BL/6 mice in good health.

As for this clone: Mouse gene names and germline throughout. Read data end 1 residue before the CDR3 end; the end is taken from the germline J gene. The genes are TRBV14 and TRBJ2-5; D unresolved. V lost 0 bases and J 2 bases, leaving 7 bases between the germline ends. The CDR3 totals 14 residues. Germline CDR1 SGHDT, CDR2 FRDEAV. The CDR3 sequence: CASSFWQIQDTQYF. CDR3 bases read: TGTGCCAGCAGTTTCTGGCAGATCCAAGACACCCAGTAC.

With respect to this clone: Gene names are mouse gene names. From the germline J gene comes the end of the CDR3, since the read stops 1 residue before it. V is TRBV2 and J is TRBJ2-5; 7 nucleotides align to TRBD1. J gave up 6 bases and V 0 bases, and 6 bases lay outside the gene matches. This CDR3 is 15 amino acids long. Germline V lookup: CDR1 LGHNA, CDR2 YSYQKL. CDR3 sequence: CASSQDRGKEDTQYF. The DNA read from the CDR3 is TGTGCCAGCAGCCAAGACAGGGGGAAAGAGGACACCCAGTAC.

About this clone: The germline and genes are mouse ones. Read data end 1 residue before the CDR3 end; the end is taken from the germline J gene. This chain joins TRBV16 and TRBJ2-5; no reliable D call. CDR3 length: 14 residues. Germline V gene lookup returns CDR1 SGHSA and CDR2 FRNQAP. Between the trimmed V and J ends, which lost 0 bases and 3 bases, there was a span of 7 bases. The DNA read from the CDR3 is TGTGCAAGCAGCTTAGAAGGGATACAAGACACCCAGTAC. It translates to CASSLEGIQDTQY. The entire CDR3 protein reads CASSLEGIQDTQYF.

Notes on this clone: Gene names denote mouse genes. The read halts 1 residue ahead of the CDR3 end, with the missing end drawn from the germline J gene. The chain employs TRBV13-2 and TRBJ2-4; 10 nucleotides agree with TRBD2. Germline CDR1 NNHNN, CDR2 SYGAGS (reference sequence). V lost 0 bases, J lost 0 bases, and 1 base stayed unmatched. The CDR3 covers 16 residues. CDR3 DNA (partial): TGTGCCAGCGGTGATGACTGGGGGGGGAGTCAAAACACCTTGTAC. Translated, it gives CASGDDWGGSQNTLY. The whole CDR3 protein is CASGDDWGGSQNTLYF.

For this clone: Gene names follow the mouse nomenclature. Sequencing ends 1 residue short of the CDR3 end; the germline J gene provides the rest. The chain couples TRBV1 to TRBJ1-6; tentatively, D is TRBD1 (6 bases). TRBJ1-6 is filed as an ORF, its function uncertain. In germline, CDR1 is NSQYPW, CDR2 LRSPGD (reference sequence). V lost 0 bases and J 7 bases, leaving 10 bases between the germline ends. There are 15 residues in the CDR3. The CDR3 protein is CTCSAERGRNSPLYF. The DNA read from the CDR3 is TGCACCTGCAGTGCAGAAAGGGGGAGAAATTCGCCCCTCTAC.

Comment on this clone: Gene names and germline match the mouse. Read sequence stops 1 residue before the CDR3 end, and the germline J gene provides the missing end. The chain recombines TRBV14 with TRBJ2-3, with 11 positions matching TRBD2. Per the germline V gene, CDR1 is SGHDT and CDR2 is FRDEAV. With V trimmed by 4 bases and J by 1 base, 2 bases remained unmatched. The CDR3 is 15 amino acids. The sequenced CDR3 bases are TGTGCCAGCAGTCCGGGACTGGGGGGTGCAGAAACGCTGTAT. Translation gives CASSPGLGGAETLY. Given in full, the CDR3 is CASSPGLGGAETLYF.

About this clone: The genes are named according to mouse. The read comes to an end 1 residue before the CDR3 does, leaving the germline J gene to fill in the end. The V call is TRBV16, the J call TRBJ2-7, with 9 nucleotides matching TRBD1. The germline gives CDR1 SGHSA, CDR2 FRNQAP. The V gene end was trimmed by 5 bases and the J gene end by 7 bases; junction bases not matched to a gene: 6. The CDR3 is 13 residues long. The sequenced part of the CDR3 DNA is TGTGCAAGCAGCCCGGGACAGGGAGGGGAACAGTAC. This codes for CASSPGQGGEQY. The entire CDR3 sequence reads CASSPGQGGEQYF.

Comment on this clone: Genes and germline come from the mouse. The read ends 1 residue early relative to the CDR3; the germline J gene fills the gap. The chain is built from TRBV12-2 and TRBJ2-3; a weak D match, TRBD1 (6 bases). This CDR3 spans 15 amino acids. Germline V gene lookup returns CDR1 SGHLS and CDR2 HYDKME. V was trimmed by 2 bases and J by 0 bases, leaving 11 bases between them. The DNA read from the CDR3 is TGTGCCAGCTCTCCGGGACAAACTAGTGCAGAAACGCTGTAT. Translation gives CASSPGQTSAETLY. The whole CDR3 protein reads CASSPGQTSAETLYF.

To note about this clone: Mouse gene names apply. The read ends 1 residue shy of where the CDR3 ends; the end is completed using the germline J gene. V gene TRBV2 combines with J gene TRBJ2-7; D could derive from TRBD1 or TRBD2 (5 bases each). Trimming cost V 0 bases and J 2 bases, with 8 bases left between them. The V gene's germline CDR1 is LGHNA and CDR2 YSYQKL. The CDR3 is made up of 14 amino acids. The sequenced part of the CDR3 DNA is TGTGCCAGCAGCCAAGAGAGGGGACCCTATGAACAGTAC. It translates to CASSQERGPYEQY. The CDR3 as a whole reads CASSQERGPYEQYF.

On this clone itself: Genes here carry mouse names. The CDR3 goes on 1 residue after the read ends, and that part is filled in from the germline J gene. The same CDR3 is also encoded by other DNA sequences in this sample. The genes are TRBV3 and TRBJ1-2, with D possibly TRBD1 on 5 matching bases. V lost 5 bases to trimming and J lost 1 base, with 8 bases between them. Germline values: CDR1 SNHLY, CDR2 FYNGKV (reference sequence). There are 13 residues in the CDR3. This chain's CDR3 is CASSPDRNSDYTF. CDR3 DNA, as far as it was read: TGTGCCAGCAGCCCCGACAGAAACTCCGACTACACC.

Comments on this clone: Here the gene names and germline are mouse. The CDR3 extends 1 residue past the end of the read, so its final part is completed from the germline J gene. V and J are TRBV5 and TRBJ1-4; D not certain. In germline, CDR1 is LGHNA, CDR2 YNLKQL (reference sequence). V dropped 4 bases and J dropped 1 base, with 7 bases sitting between them. The CDR3 sequence is 14 residues long. Partial CDR3 DNA: TGTGCCAGCAGCCCCCTGGGTTCCAACGAAAGATTATTT. Translated, it gives CASSPLGSNERLF. The whole CDR3 reads CASSPLGSNERLFF.

As regards this clone: The genes and germline here are from mouse. The read is 1 residue too short to cover the CDR3 end, so that end is filled in from the germline J gene. V usage is TRBV13-2 and J usage is TRBJ2-1; 10 bases are a match to TRBD1. The CDR3 spans 14 residues. V was pared by 5 bases and J by 3 bases, with 2 bases of the junction left unmatched. Per the germline V gene, CDR1 is NNHNN and CDR2 is SYGAGS (reference sequence). The CDR3 loop reads CASGWTGGYAEQFF. The part of the CDR3 DNA that was read is TGTGCCAGCGGGTGGACAGGGGGCTATGCTGAGCAGTTC.

On this clone: Gene labels here are mouse ones. The CDR3 end falls 1 residue outside the read, so it is completed with the germline J gene. The chain carries TRBV26 and TRBJ1-3; D possibly corresponds to TRBD1 (5 bases). The CDR3 has 14 residues. V was shortened by 1 base and J by 2 bases, with 6 bases between the two germline ends. Germline V lookup: CDR1 KGHPV, CDR2 FQNQEV (reference sequence). CDR3 sequence: CASSLLGPGNTLYF. The sequenced CDR3 bases are TGTGCCAGCAGTCTGTTGGGGCCTGGAAATACGCTCTAT. Complete variable domain (other parts from reference TRBV26 and TRBJ1-3): NSKVIQTPRYLVKGQGQKAKMRCIPEKGHPVVFWYQQNKNNEFKFLINFQNQEVLQQIDMTEKRFSAECPSNSPCSLEIQSSEAGDSALYLCASSLLGPGNTLYFGEGSRLIVV.

Comments on this clone: Gene names are mouse gene names. Read coverage stops 1 residue before the CDR3 terminus; the germline J gene supplies the remainder. This chain joins TRBV12-2 and TRBJ1-4, with D unresolved. Germline V gene lookup returns CDR1 SGHLS and CDR2 HYDKME. The V gene lost 0 bases and the J gene lost 0 bases, with 7 bases spanning the gap. CDR3 length: 15 amino acids. The DNA read from the CDR3 is TGTGCCAGCTCTCTCGAGCCGGTTTCCAACGAAAGATTATTT. It encodes CASSLEPVSNERLF. The entire CDR3 reads CASSLEPVSNERLFF. The whole variable domain, remainder taken from reference TRBV12-2 and TRBJ1-4, is NSGVVQSPRYIIKGKGERSILKCIPISGHLSVAWYQQTQGQELKFFIQHYDKMERDKGNLPSRFSVQQFDDYHSEMNMSALELEDSAVYFCASSLEPVSNERLFFGHGTKLSVL.

Of note for this clone: Genes and germline are mouse. The read terminates 1 residue ahead of where the CDR3 ends, so the germline J gene completes it. The V call is TRBV16, the J call TRBJ2-3; D is perhaps TRBD2 (5 bases). CDR3 length equals 14 residues. Trimming stripped 4 bases from V and 1 base from J, with 9 bases between. Germline V gives CDR1 SGHSA, CDR2 FRNQAP. The CDR3: CASSWGGGAETLYF. The covered CDR3 bases are TGTGCAAGCAGCTGGGGTGGGGGTGCAGAAACGCTGTAT.

In the case of this clone: The germline and genes are mouse ones. Sequencing ends 1 residue short of the CDR3 end; the germline J gene provides the rest. V is TRBV31 and J is TRBJ2-7; TRBD2 agrees at 9 bases. Trimming cost V 4 bases and J 4 bases; bases outside gene matches: 2. Germline V lookup: CDR1 GKSSPN, CDR2 SITVG. The CDR3 has 12 amino acids. CDR3 protein: CAWTWGGYEQYF. The covered CDR3 bases are TGTGCCTGGACCTGGGGGGGGTATGAACAGTAC.

This clone was seen more than once but under ten times. Mouse gene names apply. The CDR3 end lies 1 residue beyond the end of the read and is filled in from the germline J gene. The rearrangement links TRBV4 to TRBJ2-7; TRBD1 agrees at 9 bases. The ends lost 5 bases at V and 4 bases at J; junction bases unmatched: 6. Germline V gene data show CDR1 as LGHDT and CDR2 as YNNKQL (reference sequence). The CDR3 is 14 residues long. The DNA read from the CDR3 is TGTGCCAGCAGCCCTGGGACAGGGTATTATGAACAGTAC. Its protein product is CASSPGTGYYEQY. The whole CDR3 sequence is CASSPGTGYYEQYF.

A remark on this clone: Gene names and germline refer to mouse. The read terminates 1 residue ahead of where the CDR3 ends, so the germline J gene completes it. The chain combines TRBV15 with TRBJ2-4, with 9 bases that match TRBD2. This CDR3 region has 16 residues. J lost 0 bases, V lost 1 base, and 2 bases had no gene match. CDR1 SGHND and CDR2 FRSKSL come from the germline V gene. The CDR3 spells CASSLGLGESQNTLYF. CDR3 bases read: TGTGCCAGCAGTTTAGGACTGGGGGAAAGTCAAAACACCTTGTAC.

Comments on this clone: Mouse gene names apply. Coverage ceases 1 residue before the CDR3 finishes, and the germline J gene fills in the end. The chain joins TRBV29 to TRBJ2-4; D might be TRBD1 (5 bases). From germline, CDR1 is MSHET and CDR2 SYDVDS. The CDR3 covers 12 residues. The germline V and J ends were trimmed by 9 bases and 0 bases, with 7 bases remaining between them. The CDR3 here is CARQGSQNTLYF. The covered CDR3 bases are TGTGCTAGGCAGGGTAGTCAAAACACCTTGTAC.

This clone showed up just a few times. The listed genes are named as in mouse. The CDR3 is cut off 1 residue early in the read; its end comes from the germline J gene. The chain has TRBV1 and TRBJ2-7, with 10 bases that match TRBD2. The junction had 6 bases not matched to a gene; V was cut back by 3 bases and J by 4 bases. CDR3 length: 15 residues. CDR1 is NSQYPW and CDR2 is LRSPGD in the germline V gene (reference sequence). The sequenced CDR3 bases are TGCACCTGCAGTGCCCCACTGGGGGGGAAATATGAACAGTAC. The encoded protein is CTCSAPLGGKYEQY. The CDR3, in full, reads CTCSAPLGGKYEQYF.

This clone has more than one count but fewer than ten. Gene names denote mouse genes. The read gets to within 1 residue of the CDR3 end, and the germline J gene fills in the rest. V and J are TRBV4 and TRBJ2-1, with TRBD2 identical over 10 bases. The junction had 5 bases not matched to a gene; V was cut back by 5 bases and J by 1 base. The CDR3 totals 16 residues. From germline, CDR1 is LGHDT and CDR2 YNNKQL (reference sequence). CDR3 DNA (partial): TGTGCCAGCAGCCCCGACTGGGGGGACAACTATGCTGAGCAGTTC. Protein: CASSPDWGDNYAEQF. The whole CDR3 sequence is CASSPDWGDNYAEQFF.

For this clone: Gene names and germline refer to mouse. Sequencing ends 1 residue short of the CDR3 end; the germline J gene provides the rest. The same CDR3 also results from other DNA sequences found in this sample. The rearrangement uses TRBV2 and TRBJ1-3; TRBD1 is a possible D gene (6 bases). V was cut by 0 bases and J by 0 bases, with 12 bases left in between. The CDR3 has 17 amino acids. Germline V gene data show CDR1 as LGHNA and CDR2 as YSYQKL. The CDR3 sequence: CASSQDRGQYSGNTLYF. The covered CDR3 bases are TGTGCCAGCAGCCAAGATCGGGGGCAGTATTCTGGAAATACGCTCTAT.